This T cell receptor beta chain was observed in a study of blood T cells in healthy people across ages. The CDR3 is 15 residues long. CDR1 MNHEY and CDR2 SVGEGT come from the germline V gene. Primed by a sample-barcoded 5' primer and a J-beta primer mix, a second PCR proceeded for 7 to 11 cycles. MiXCR was run by TCRdb on the 5' RACE reads, yielding one entry per CDR3 protein. Of about 1.5 million distinct CDR3 sequences in the sample, about 42% were seen once. PBMCs numbering at least 7 million were isolated per sample. The source is a woman younger than 35 in good health. Sequencing was carried out using blood. The chain joins TRBV6-2 or TRBV6-3 to TRBJ2-1; D is undetermined. The end of the DNA fits TRBJ2-7 better, so the J call may be wrong. The CDR3 sequence: CASSYSTYSYNEQYF. The CDR3, as DNA: TGTGCCAGCAGTTACTCCACCTACTCCTACAATGAGCAGTACTTC.